This TCR beta chain was identified in a study of T cell responses to AZD1222 COVID-19 vaccine. TCRdb's table, derived via immunoSEQ multiplex PCR, lists solely in-frame clones and lacks some. Seen here are fewer than 65,000 clones, more than 70% observed once, and the top ten hold more than 12%. Study-wide results and limits: Spike-specific TCR repertoires showed rising breadth and depth after two AZD1222 doses. White British ancestry dominated among donors, who included more females, and clonal diversity was possibly underestimated. The span of vaccine-associated CD4 TCRs extended across spike, with dominance at 160-218 and 743-854.

The germline V and J ends were trimmed by 4 bases and 5 bases, with 15 bases remaining between them. From germline, CDR1 is MNHEY and CDR2 SVGEGT. The CDR3 has 15 amino acids. Turning to this clone: Its cognate antigen is unknown.

This receptor was obtained from an adult who received the AZD1222 COVID-19 vaccine. The sample here was peripheral blood, taken 28 days after the second AZD1222 dose. The chain carries TRBV6-2 or TRBV6-3 and TRBJ2-1; D might be TRBD1 (5 bases). The DNA of the CDR3 is TGTGCCAGCAGTTCGGCAGGGTCTGGTAACAATGAGCAGTTCTTC. Translating gives CASSSAGSGNNEQFF.